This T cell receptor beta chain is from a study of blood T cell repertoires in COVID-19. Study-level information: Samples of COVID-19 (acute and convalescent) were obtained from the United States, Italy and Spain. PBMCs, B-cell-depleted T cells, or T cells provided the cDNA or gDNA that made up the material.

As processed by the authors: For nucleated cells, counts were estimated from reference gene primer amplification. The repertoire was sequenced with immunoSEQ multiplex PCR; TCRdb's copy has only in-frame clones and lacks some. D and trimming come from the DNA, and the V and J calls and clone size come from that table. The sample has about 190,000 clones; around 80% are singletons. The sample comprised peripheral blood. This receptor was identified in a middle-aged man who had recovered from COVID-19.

The CDR3 DNA reads TGTGCCAGCAGCCAAGAGACTAGCGGGAGGTTAAGCACCGGGGAGCTGTTTTTT. This codes for CASSQETSGRLSTGELFF. The gene calls are TRBV4-2 and TRBJ2-2, with 13 bases that match TRBD2. The V and J ends lost 0 bases and 4 bases, in that order; junction bases with no gene match: 5. The length of the CDR3 is 18 residues. Germline CDR1 and CDR2: LGHNA and YNFKEQ.